Listed here are 28 T cell receptor beta chains from one sample, sequenced in a study of OX40 agonist ivuxolimab in advanced cancers. Sequencing used immunoSEQ multiplex PCR; TCRdb keeps in-frame clones, though not all of them. This sample yields tens of thousands of clones, of which over 75% are seen a single time; roughly 3.6% belongs to the top ten. The input for sequencing was CD4+ or CD8+ T cells sorted from blood, taken in a trial of the OX40 agonist ivuxolimab. These receptor sequences come from an adult with an advanced solid tumor such as melanoma, head and neck, liver or kidney cancer.

This clone has more than one count but fewer than ten. The rearrangement links TRBV10-3 to TRBJ2-3, with D possibly TRBD2 on 5 matching bases. V lost 7 bases to trimming and J lost 1 base, with 9 bases between them. Germline V gene sequence: CDR1 ENHRY, CDR2 SYGVKD. The CDR3 runs 13 residues. For the CDR3, the DNA is TGTGCCATCACGACCGGGGGCACAGATACGCAGTATTTT. This encodes CAITTGGTDTQYF.

V and J are TRBV5-4 and TRBJ1-2; 10 bases fit TRBD1. The V and J ends lost 2 bases and 5 bases, in that order; junction bases with no gene match: 9. Per the germline V gene, CDR1 is SGHNT and CDR2 is YYREEE (reference sequence). The CDR3 runs 16 residues. The CDR3 DNA sequence: TGTGCCAGCAGCTTCCTCGGGACAGGGGTTTCTTATGGCTACACCTTC. Translating it yields CASSFLGTGVSYGYTF.

V and J are TRBV11-3 and TRBJ2-3, with D uncertain. V was trimmed by 1 base and J by 2 bases, leaving 7 bases between them. The germline gives CDR1 SGHNT, CDR2 YENEEA. There are 14 residues in the CDR3. CDR3 loop: CASSLVSITDTQYF. In DNA form, the CDR3 reads TGTGCCAGCAGCTTAGTCAGTATCACAGATACGCAGTATTTT.

This chain's CDR3 is CASSFRTGGLFF. CDR3 DNA sequence: TGTGCCAGCAGTTTTAGGACAGGGGGCTTGTTTTTT. This chain uses TRBV28 with TRBJ1-4; TRBD1 aligns across 11 bases. Per germline, CDR1 MDHEN and CDR2 SYDVKM. V lost 3 bases and J lost 15; bases outside the gene matches: 3. The CDR3 is 12 amino acids.

The genes are TRBV19 and TRBJ1-2; D possibly corresponds to TRBD1 (5 bases). Germline CDR1 LNHDA, CDR2 SQIVND (reference sequence). V was clipped by 3 bases and J by 4 bases, with 12 bases between them. This CDR3 has 14 residues. CDR3 sequence reads: CASSIRRGAYGYTF. In nucleotides, the CDR3 is TGTGCCAGTAGTATCCGCCGGGGCGCCTATGGCTACACCTTC.

V usage is TRBV19 and J usage is TRBJ1-5; TRBD1 matches at 7 bases. J was trimmed by 4 bases and V by 6 bases; bases with no gene match: 3. This CDR3 contains 13 residues. CDR1 LNHDA and CDR2 SQIVND come from the germline V gene (reference sequence). CDR3 in DNA: TGTGCCAGTAGGGACAGGCGAAATCAGCCCCAGCATTTT. Translation: CASRDRRNQPQHF.

The rearrangement joins TRBV10-3 to TRBJ1-2; D is unresolved. Germline V CDR1 and CDR2: ENHRY, SYGVKD. This CDR3 region has 11 residues. The V end was cut by 3 bases, the J end by 8 bases, with 7 bases between. The CDR3 spells CAISEGEGYTF. The CDR3 DNA reads TGTGCCATCAGTGAAGGAGAGGGCTACACCTTC.

This CDR3 is CASSSSPERNEQFF. CDR3 DNA: TGTGCCAGCAGCTCTAGTCCGGAGAGGAATGAGCAGTTCTTC. The V call is TRBV5-4, the J call TRBJ2-1; D remains ambiguous. Trimming took off 3 bases at V and 7 bases at J, with 14 bases between the two ends. Germline V gene lookup returns CDR1 SGHNT and CDR2 YYREEE (reference sequence). The CDR3 has 14 residues.

This clone has only one observation. Here the CDR3 DNA reads TGTGCCAGCAATGTCCTATCCTACAATGAGCAGTTCTTC. It specifies CASNVLSYNEQFF. The genes are TRBV6-1 and TRBJ2-1; D remains ambiguous. CDR1 is MNHNS, CDR2 SASEGT, per germline. The CDR3 contains 13 residues. The V and J ends lost 7 bases and 1 base respectively, with 8 bases between them.

In this sample, this clone turned up a few times. The rearrangement joins TRBV5-5 to TRBJ1-3, with 8 positions matching TRBD1. The germline V gene encodes CDR1 SGHKS and CDR2 YYEKEE (reference sequence). The CDR3 is 14 residues long. The ends lost 6 bases at V and 0 bases at J; junction bases unmatched: 2. The CDR3 loop is CASNRGNSGNTIYF. In DNA form, the CDR3 reads TGTGCCAGCAACAGGGGGAACTCTGGAAACACCATATATTTT.

This chain joins TRBV6-5 and TRBJ1-5; D gene uncertain. The CDR3 has 14 amino acids. V was clipped by 0 bases and J by 6 bases, with 9 bases between them. The germline V gene encodes CDR1 MNHEY and CDR2 SVGAGI. The CDR3 nucleotides are TGTGCCAGCAGTTACTCTATCTATACTCAGCCCCAGCATTTT. Amino acid sequence: CASSYSIYTQPQHF.

The V and J genes are TRBV5-4 and TRBJ2-7; no reliable D call. Trimming cost V 0 bases and J 2 bases, with 15 bases left between them. CDR3 length: 16 residues. Germline assignment: CDR1 SGHNT and CDR2 YYREEE (reference sequence). The DNA for the CDR3 is TGTGCCAGCAGCTTGGTTGGTAGGCGGATACCCTACGAGCAGTACTTC. It yields the protein CASSLVGRRIPYEQYF.

The chain uses TRBV29-1 and TRBJ1-5; no firm D call. Germline V gives CDR1 SQVTM, CDR2 ANQGSEA. V dropped 4 bases and J dropped 0 bases, with 7 bases sitting between them. The CDR3 is made up of 13 amino acids. The CDR3 spells CSVARDSNQPQHF. CDR3 in DNA: TGCAGCGTTGCCCGGGATAGCAATCAGCCCCAGCATTTT.

The chain combines TRBV10-3 with TRBJ2-1; 16 positions match TRBD2. Germline V gene lookup returns CDR1 ENHRY and CDR2 SYGVKD. Germline trimming cut 6 bases from V and 7 bases from J; bases unmatched to any gene: 12. The CDR3 has 18 residues. CDR3 protein: CAIRPGLAGGRLRNEQFF. The CDR3 nucleotides are TGTGCCATCAGACCGGGACTAGCGGGAGGGCGTCTGAGGAATGAGCAGTTCTTC.

J is TRBJ2-3 and V is TRBV21-1; the table's D call, TRBD2, was not checked against the DNA. TRBV21-1 is designated a pseudogene. This CDR3 contains 15 residues. The CDR3 here is CASSNRGLEPDTQYF. The CDR3 DNA reads TGTGCCAGCAGCAATCGGGGACTCGAACCAGATACGCAGTATTTT.

This clone was recorded once. The chain uses TRBV6-5 and TRBJ1-1; D unresolved. V gave up 3 bases and J gave up 1 base, with 12 bases separating them. CDR1 and CDR2 from the germline V gene are MNHEY and SVGAGI. This CDR3 is 15 amino acids long. CDR3 protein: CASSYGSWRNTEAFF. The CDR3 nucleotides read TGTGCCAGCAGTTATGGGTCCTGGCGGAACACTGAAGCTTTCTTT.

The chain combines TRBV13 with TRBJ2-7; 7 nucleotides align to TRBD2. This CDR3 contains 15 residues. In germline, CDR1 is PRHDT, CDR2 FYEKMQ (reference sequence). V shed 1 base, J shed 0 bases, and the junction held 3 bases outside the gene matches. CDR3: CASSLDGEGSYEQYF. The CDR3 DNA follows: TGTGCCAGCAGCTTAGATGGGGAGGGCTCCTACGAGCAGTACTTC.

The V and J genes are TRBV19 and TRBJ1-4; D possibly corresponds to TRBD1 (5 bases). This CDR3 has 14 residues. V lost 4 bases and J 5 bases, leaving 11 bases between the germline ends. Germline CDR1 is LNHDA and CDR2 is SQIVND (reference sequence). CDR3 region: CASSRYKGNEKLFF. CDR3 bases: TGTGCCAGTAGTAGATATAAGGGGAATGAAAAACTGTTTTTT. Supplemented by reference TRBV19 and TRBJ1-4, the full variable domain reads DGGITQSPKYLFRKEGQNVTLSCEQNLNHDAMYWYRQDPGQGLRLIYYSQIVNDFQKGDIAEGYSVSREKKESFPLTVTSAQKNPTAFYLCASSRYKGNEKLFFGSGTQLSVL.

This clone was found once. The chain carries TRBV6-1 and TRBJ2-7; D might be TRBD1 (5 bases). V was shortened by 5 bases and J by 3 bases, with 11 bases between the two germline ends. This CDR3 spans 13 amino acids. CDR1 is MNHNS, CDR2 SASEGT, per germline. CDR3 nucleotide sequence: TGTGCCAGCAGTCGACAGAATAGCTACGAGCAGTACTTC. Translating it yields CASSRQNSYEQYF.

This chain uses TRBV11-3 with TRBJ1-2; D unclear. Trimming pared 1 base from V and 5 bases from J, leaving 5 bases between. Germline V gene sequence: CDR1 SGHNT, CDR2 YENEEA. The CDR3 loop spans 12 amino acids. This chain's CDR3 is CASSLVAYGYTF. The CDR3 DNA is TGTGCCAGCAGCTTAGTGGCGTATGGCTACACCTTC.

This chain links TRBV27 with TRBJ1-5; TRBD1 is a possible D gene (5 bases). The CDR3 has 16 amino acids. Germline CDR1 is MNHEY and CDR2 is SMNVEV (reference sequence). V was shortened by 3 bases and J by 2 bases, with 14 bases between the two germline ends. The CDR3 region has the DNA TGTGCCAGCAGTTTGACCGGAACAGGCCGCAATCAGCCCCAGCATTTT. As protein: CASSLTGTGRNQPQHF.

The chain uses TRBV19 and TRBJ2-3; D not resolved. This CDR3 has 14 amino acids. The germline V gene has CDR1 LNHDA and CDR2 SQIVND (reference sequence). Trimming removed 1 base at V and 3 bases at J, with 8 bases between. Written as DNA, the CDR3 is TGTGCCAGTAGTATAGGCCAGTCTACAGATACGCAGTATTTT. It encodes CASSIGQSTDTQYF.

The gene calls are TRBV6-5 and TRBJ2-7; perhaps TRBD1 as D (6 bases). This CDR3 is built from 13 residues. V lost 6 bases and J lost 7, with 16 bases in between. Germline CDR1 is MNHEY and CDR2 is SVGAGI. CDR3 residues: CASRSGTQGEQYF. The CDR3 coding sequence is TGTGCCAGCAGGTCCGGGACCCAGGGGGAGCAGTACTTC.

A single count supports this clone. The chain carries TRBV30 and TRBJ1-2, with 7 bases lining up with TRBD1. Germline CDR1 and CDR2: GTSNPN and SVGIG (reference sequence). V shed 2 bases, J shed 7 bases, and the junction held 4 bases outside the gene matches. The CDR3 has 12 residues. The CDR3 is CAWSRGQGGYTF. CDR3 in DNA: TGTGCCTGGAGTAGGGGGCAGGGTGGCTACACCTTC.

The table lists this clone with a count of one. The gene calls are TRBV6-5 and TRBJ2-5, with D maybe TRBD1 (5 bases). The V and J ends lost 1 base and 2 bases respectively, with 11 bases between them. The germline gives CDR1 MNHEY, CDR2 SVGAGI. This CDR3 is built from 15 residues. The CDR3 DNA reads as TGTGCCAGCAGTTACTTTGACAGTTTTCAAGAGACCCAGTACTTC. Encoded protein: CASSYFDSFQETQYF.

The rearrangement links TRBV6-5 to TRBJ1-2; D possibly corresponds to TRBD1 (5 bases). Germline V gives CDR1 MNHEY, CDR2 SVGAGI. This CDR3 is built from 13 residues. Trimming removed 6 bases at V and 5 bases at J, with 13 bases between. In DNA form, the CDR3 reads TGTGCCAGCAGCCTACAGAGGGGATATGGCTACACCTTC. As protein: CASSLQRGYGYTF.

This chain links TRBV27 with TRBJ1-1, with 7 bases that match TRBD1. Germline CDR1 reads MNHEY; CDR2 reads SMNVEV (reference sequence). This CDR3 region has 16 residues. V shed 5 bases and J 0 bases; nucleotides not matched to a gene: 9. The CDR3 region is CASSLRGLGMNTEAFF. CDR3 sequence (DNA): TGTGCCAGCAGTCTTAGGGGGCTAGGGATGAACACTGAAGCTTTCTTT.

This chain joins TRBV6-5 and TRBJ2-7; no firm D call. This CDR3 spans 14 amino acids. The V end was cut by 5 bases, the J end by 0 bases, with 11 bases between. Per the germline V gene, CDR1 is MNHEY and CDR2 is SVGAGI. CDR3 amino acids: CASSTSLSSYEQYF. The CDR3 bases are TGTGCCAGCAGTACCTCATTGAGCTCCTACGAGCAGTACTTC.